This TCR beta chain was identified during a study of blood T cell repertoires in COVID-19 (TCRdb year 2020). Study-wide context: Collaborator samples came from the United States, Italy and Spain and covered acute and convalescent phases of COVID-19. Deeply sampled blood TCRbeta repertoires from subjects exposed to, actively infected with, or recovered from COVID-19 were included in the dataset. The repertoires were released in a freely available public database meant as a resource for research on the immune response to SARS-CoV-2. The sample metadata nearly always contained a de-identified subject ID, COVID-19 status, age in years and sex. The samples were drawn from two sources: the first 160 participants of the ongoing ImmuneRACE study, and 1,000 to 1,500 subjects contributed by 6 global collaborators. Where available, HLA class I and class II types were taken from metadata supplied by the sample provider and were not determined by assay-based typing. The material from the prospective study consisted of cDNA or gDNA derived from T cells, B-cell-depleted T cells, or PBMCs. Study-level results and caveats: The quantity of clinical and demographic metadata differed by source and by participant and was supplied without curation.

A word on this clone: The target of this receptor is not known. Base-call qualities are not available, and no considerably larger clone is one nucleotide away.

At one collaborating source in Seattle, patients were enrolled during active infection and were followed longitudinally through the course of disease. Collaborating institutions collected whole blood in K2EDTA tubes following their own protocols. For TCRbeta analysis, collaborators shipped samples as frozen whole blood, isolated PBMCs, or DNA extracted from either of those sample types. The immunoSEQ Assay, a bias-controlled multiplex PCR, was used to amplify TCRbeta CDR3 regions from genomic DNA. From the authors' description of their analysis: Nucleated cell counts per sample were estimated from amplification of reference gene primers within the assay. Sequence reads were collapsed and filtered to measure the absolute abundance of every unique TCRbeta CDR3 rearrangement. For each sample, productive Simpson clonality was calculated as the square root of Simpson's diversity index across productive rearrangements. The table comes from immuneACCESS by way of TCRdb, which keeps in-frame sequences with V and J called. Part of the clones is missing from these tables; in studies checked, under half for an unresolved V gene and the rest for unknown reasons. That table supplies the V and J calls and clone size; D and trimming were determined from the DNA. Present in this sample are 450,000 or so clones, roughly 89% of which were seen just once. The ten largest clones represent around 0.95% of the sample.

V loses 5 bases of germline sequence and J loses 12 bases, and the interval between the two ends is 14 bases. CDR1 and CDR2, looked up from the germline V gene (reference sequence), are SEHNR and FQNEAQ. Measured from the cysteine to the phenylalanine, the CDR3 is 12 residues long. This entry keeps only the CDR3 DNA: 36 bases, framed from base 1. This receptor was taken from a man aged 18-30 years with COVID-19, enrolled during active disease. Recombination connected TRBV7-9 to TRBJ2-1, with TRBD2 perhaps the D gene, on 5 matching bases. Sequencing was carried out using peripheral blood. The bases read TGTGCCAGCAGCCCCGGGAACACTCGGCAGTTCTTC. Its translation reads: CASSPGNTRQFF.